This T cell receptor beta chain was sequenced during a study of post-analysis software for immune sequencing data. Turning to the study itself: In terms of disease course, relapsing-remitting, secondary progressive and progressive-relapsing multiple sclerosis were included.

This CDR3 contains 15 residues. Germline CDR1 is SGHTA and CDR2 is FQGNSA. V trimming: 1 base; J trimming: 11 bases; junction bases outside the gene matches: 8. The study, taken as a whole, reports: For normalized Chao1 diversity, multiple sclerosis patients scored significantly lower than controls did. Samples sharing a preparation batch grouped tightly together when assessed by F measure. There were five or six TRBV segments more frequent in patients than controls, and TRBV5-6, TRBV5-1 and TRBV20-1 were among them.

This clonotype turned up a few times. Its antigen is undetermined. cDNA libraries of TCR beta carried unique molecular identifiers. With about 0.95 to 10 million T cells as the source, 540,000 or so cDNA molecules resulted. TCRdb redid the calling of the PCR reads with MiXCR, one entry per CDR3 protein. The data contain hundreds of thousands of distinct CDR3 sequences, approximately 50% of them seen just once; the ten biggest clones take up 4.6%. The sample was blood. The V call is TRBV7-2, the J call TRBJ2-5; 12 positions match TRBD2. The source of this sequence is a girl under 18 with multiple sclerosis. The CDR3 DNA reads as TGTGCCAGCAGCTTAGTCCCTAGCGGGAGGGCCCTGCAGTACTTC. As protein: CASSLVPSGRALQYF.